This TCR beta chain came from a study of T cell responses to AZD1222 COVID-19 vaccine. Overall study results and limits: Only six people who got AZD1222 tested seropositive at baseline. No repertoire was sampled before or during the peak T cell response, only after it. Close to half of all spike-specific TCRs reportedly target regions of the variants that are unmutated.

The CDR3 extends over 15 amino acids. V lost 3 bases to trimming and J lost 4 bases, with 13 bases between them. Germline CDR1 and CDR2: KGHSH and LQKENI. Profiling relied on immunoSEQ multiplex PCR, and the TCRdb table lists in-frame clones only, not all of them. Among around 150,000 clones listed, approximately 94% were seen once. Doses given second, at about 4 or about 12 weeks, were pooled. As concerns this clone: Its specificity is unknown.

The TCR was taken from an adult who received the AZD1222 COVID-19 vaccine. The source was peripheral blood, collected 28 days after the second AZD1222 dose. The chain uses TRBV18 and TRBJ2-1, with TRBD2 as a possible D gene (6 bases). The CDR3 region is CASSPTLATYNEQFF. CDR3 DNA: TGTGCCAGCTCACCGACTCTAGCGACTTACAATGAGCAGTTCTTC.